The T cell receptor (beta chain) under discussion was sequenced for a study of blood T cell repertoires in COVID-19. Study at large: Material from acute and convalescent COVID-19 was sourced from the United States, Italy and Spain. The cDNA or gDNA used as material had been derived from T cells, B-cell-depleted T cells, or PBMCs.

Germline CDR1 and CDR2: MNHEY and SVGAGI. The CDR3 runs 15 residues. V was clipped by 5 bases and J by 4 bases; unmatched bases: 9. Profiling relied on immunoSEQ multiplex PCR, and the TCRdb table lists in-frame clones only, not all of them. The table lists about 200,000 clones, 80% to 90% of them singletons. J is TRBJ2-3 and V is TRBV6-5, with 7 bases identical to TRBD2. Sequencing input: PBMCs or T cells enriched from blood (not recorded which). The TCR originated in a woman aged 35 to 49 with acute COVID-19. CDR3 DNA sequence: TGTGCCAGCAGTAACGGACTAGTGGGGGCAGATACGCAGTATTTT. Its protein product is CASSNGLVGADTQYF.